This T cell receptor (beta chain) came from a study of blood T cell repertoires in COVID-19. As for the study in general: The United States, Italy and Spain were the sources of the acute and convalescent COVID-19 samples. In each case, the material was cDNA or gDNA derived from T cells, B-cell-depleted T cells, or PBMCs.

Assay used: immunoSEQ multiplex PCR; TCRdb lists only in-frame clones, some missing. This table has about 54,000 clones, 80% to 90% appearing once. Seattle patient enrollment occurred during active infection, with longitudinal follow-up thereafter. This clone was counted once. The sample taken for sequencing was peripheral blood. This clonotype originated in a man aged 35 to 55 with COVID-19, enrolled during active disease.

CDR3: CASSGQGPLHF. The CDR3 region has the DNA TGTGCCAGCAGTGGACAGGGGCCCCTCCACTTT. The chain uses TRBV12-3 or TRBV12-4 and TRBJ1-6; 9 positions agree with TRBD1. V gave up 5 bases and J gave up 13 bases; unmatched junction bases: 0. CDR3 size: 11 residues.